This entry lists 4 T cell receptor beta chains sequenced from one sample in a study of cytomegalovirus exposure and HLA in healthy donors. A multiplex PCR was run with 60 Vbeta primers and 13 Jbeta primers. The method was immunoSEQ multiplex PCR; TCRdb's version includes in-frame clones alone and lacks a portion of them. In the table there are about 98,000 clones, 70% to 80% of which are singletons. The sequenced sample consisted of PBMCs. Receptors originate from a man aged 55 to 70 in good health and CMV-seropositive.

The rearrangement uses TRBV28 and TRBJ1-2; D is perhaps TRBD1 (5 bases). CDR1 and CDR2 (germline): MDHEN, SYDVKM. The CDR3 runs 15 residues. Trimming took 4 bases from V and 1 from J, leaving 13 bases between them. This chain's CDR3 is CASSSSGMGNYGYTF. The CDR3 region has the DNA TGTGCCAGCAGTTCCTCAGGGATGGGTAACTATGGCTACACCTTC.

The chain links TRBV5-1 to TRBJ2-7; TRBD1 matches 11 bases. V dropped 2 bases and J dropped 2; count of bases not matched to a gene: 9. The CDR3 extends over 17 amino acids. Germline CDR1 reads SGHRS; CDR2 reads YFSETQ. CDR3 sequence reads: CASSFSYPGQGAYEQYF. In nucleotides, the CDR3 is TGCGCCAGCAGCTTCTCGTATCCGGGACAGGGGGCCTACGAGCAGTACTTC.

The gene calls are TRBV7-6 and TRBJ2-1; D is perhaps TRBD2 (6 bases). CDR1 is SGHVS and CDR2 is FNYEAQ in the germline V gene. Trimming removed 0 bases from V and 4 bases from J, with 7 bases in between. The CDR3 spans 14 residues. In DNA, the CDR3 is TGTGCCAGCAGCTTAGCGGGGGGTTACAATGAGCAGTTCTTC. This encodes CASSLAGGYNEQFF.

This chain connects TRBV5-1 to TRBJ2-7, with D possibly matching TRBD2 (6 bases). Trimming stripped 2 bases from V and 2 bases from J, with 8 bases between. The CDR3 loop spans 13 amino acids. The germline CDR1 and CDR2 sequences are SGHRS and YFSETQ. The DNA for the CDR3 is TGCGCCAGCAGCTTCACTAGCACCTACGAGCAGTACTTC. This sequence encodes CASSFTSTYEQYF.